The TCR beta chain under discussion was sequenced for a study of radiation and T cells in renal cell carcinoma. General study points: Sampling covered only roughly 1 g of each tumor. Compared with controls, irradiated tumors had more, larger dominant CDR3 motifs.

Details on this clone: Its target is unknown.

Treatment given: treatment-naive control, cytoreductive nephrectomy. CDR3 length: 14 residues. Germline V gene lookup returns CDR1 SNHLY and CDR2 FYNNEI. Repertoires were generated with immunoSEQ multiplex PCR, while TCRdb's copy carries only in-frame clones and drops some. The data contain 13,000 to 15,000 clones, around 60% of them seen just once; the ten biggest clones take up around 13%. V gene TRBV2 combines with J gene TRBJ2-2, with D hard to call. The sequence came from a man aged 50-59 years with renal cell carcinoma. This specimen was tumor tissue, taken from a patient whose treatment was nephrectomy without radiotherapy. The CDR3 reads CGGRTDANTGELFF. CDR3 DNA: TGTGGGGGTCGGACGGACGCGAACACCGGGGAGCTGTTTTTT.